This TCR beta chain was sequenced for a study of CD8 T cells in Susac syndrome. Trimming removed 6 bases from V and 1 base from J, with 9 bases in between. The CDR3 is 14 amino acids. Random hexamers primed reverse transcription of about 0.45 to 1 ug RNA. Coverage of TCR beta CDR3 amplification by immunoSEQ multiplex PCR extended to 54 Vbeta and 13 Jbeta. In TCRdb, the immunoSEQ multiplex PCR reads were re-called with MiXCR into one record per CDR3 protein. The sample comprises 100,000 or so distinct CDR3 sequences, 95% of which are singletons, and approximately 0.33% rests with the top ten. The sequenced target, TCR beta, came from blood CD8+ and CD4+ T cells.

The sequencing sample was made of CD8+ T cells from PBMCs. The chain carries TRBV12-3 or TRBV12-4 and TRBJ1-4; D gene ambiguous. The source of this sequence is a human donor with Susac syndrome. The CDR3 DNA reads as TGTGCCAGCAGGGGCGGGGAAACTAATGAAAAACTGTTTTTT. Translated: CASRGGETNEKLFF.